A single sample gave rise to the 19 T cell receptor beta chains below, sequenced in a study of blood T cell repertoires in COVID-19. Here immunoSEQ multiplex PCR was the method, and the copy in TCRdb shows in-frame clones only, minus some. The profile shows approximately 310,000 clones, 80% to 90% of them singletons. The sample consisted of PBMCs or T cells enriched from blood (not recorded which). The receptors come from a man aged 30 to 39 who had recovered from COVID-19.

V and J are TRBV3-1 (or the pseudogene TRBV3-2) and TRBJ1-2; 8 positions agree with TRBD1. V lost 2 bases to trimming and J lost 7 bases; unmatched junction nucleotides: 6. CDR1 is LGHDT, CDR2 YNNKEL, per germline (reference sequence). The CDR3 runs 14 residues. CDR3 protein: CASSQPGGGLGYTF. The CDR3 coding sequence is TGTGCCAGCAGCCAACCAGGGGGCGGCCTTGGCTACACCTTC.

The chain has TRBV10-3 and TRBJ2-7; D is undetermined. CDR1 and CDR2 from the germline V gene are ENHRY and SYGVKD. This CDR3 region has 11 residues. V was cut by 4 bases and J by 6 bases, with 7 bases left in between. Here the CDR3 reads CAISASREQYF. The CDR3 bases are TGTGCCATCAGTGCCTCCCGCGAGCAGTACTTC.

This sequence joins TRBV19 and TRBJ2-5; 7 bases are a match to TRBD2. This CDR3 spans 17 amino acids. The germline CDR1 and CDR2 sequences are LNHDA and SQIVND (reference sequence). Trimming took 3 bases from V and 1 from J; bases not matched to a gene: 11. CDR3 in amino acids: CASSIRLGLPSQETQYF. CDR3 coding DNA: TGTGCCAGTAGTATTCGTTTGGGACTACCCAGCCAAGAGACCCAGTACTTC. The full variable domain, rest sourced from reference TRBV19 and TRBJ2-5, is DGGITQSPKYLFRKEGQNVTLSCEQNLNHDAMYWYRQDPGQGLRLIYYSQIVNDFQKGDIAEGYSVSREKKESFPLTVTSAQKNPTAFYLCASSIRLGLPSQETQYFGPGTRLLVL.

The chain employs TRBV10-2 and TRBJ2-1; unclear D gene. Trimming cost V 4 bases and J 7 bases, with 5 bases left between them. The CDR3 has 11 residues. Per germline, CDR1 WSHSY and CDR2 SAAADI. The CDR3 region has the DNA TGCGCCAGCAGTGGTGTAAATGAGCAGTTCTTC. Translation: CASSGVNEQFF.

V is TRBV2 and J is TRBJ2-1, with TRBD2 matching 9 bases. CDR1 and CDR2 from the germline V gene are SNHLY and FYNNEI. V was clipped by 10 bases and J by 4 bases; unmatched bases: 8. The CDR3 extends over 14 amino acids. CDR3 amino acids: CANLPSGDYNEQFF. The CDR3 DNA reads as TGTGCCAACCTGCCTAGCGGGGATTACAATGAGCAGTTCTTC.

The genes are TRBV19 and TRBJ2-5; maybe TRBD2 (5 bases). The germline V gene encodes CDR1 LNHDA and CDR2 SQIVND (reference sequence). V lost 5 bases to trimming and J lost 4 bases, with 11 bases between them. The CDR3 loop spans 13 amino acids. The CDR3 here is CASSATRLETQYF. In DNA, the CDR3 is TGTGCCAGTAGTGCCACTAGATTAGAGACCCAGTACTTC.

As DNA, the CDR3 is TGTGCCAGTACCGTGGACAGGGAAGATAGCAATCAGCCCCAGCATTTT. It codes for CASTVDREDSNQPQHF. The chain uses TRBV19 and TRBJ1-5; 8 bases match TRBD1. CDR1 is LNHDA and CDR2 is SQIVND in the germline V gene (reference sequence). The ends lost 7 bases at V and 0 bases at J; junction bases unmatched: 8. The CDR3 is made up of 16 amino acids.

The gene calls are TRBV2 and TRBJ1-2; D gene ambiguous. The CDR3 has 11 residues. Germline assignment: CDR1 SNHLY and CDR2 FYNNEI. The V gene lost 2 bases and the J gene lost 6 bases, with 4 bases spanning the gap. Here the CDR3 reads CASSESDGYTF. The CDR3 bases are TGTGCCAGCAGTGAATCGGATGGCTACACCTTC.

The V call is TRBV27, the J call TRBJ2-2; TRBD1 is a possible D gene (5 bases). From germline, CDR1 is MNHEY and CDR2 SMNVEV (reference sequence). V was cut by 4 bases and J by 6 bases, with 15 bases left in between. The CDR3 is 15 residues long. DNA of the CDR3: TGTGCCAGCAGTTCCTATAGGGGTTGGGCCGGGGAGCTGTTTTTT. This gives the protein CASSSYRGWAGELFF.

The CDR3 sequence is CASSSNGQAGANVLTF. CDR3 bases: TGTGCCAGCAGCTCGAACGGACAGGCCGGGGCCAACGTCCTGACTTTC. The gene calls are TRBV27 and TRBJ2-6, with 7 bases matching TRBD1. Germline V gene lookup returns CDR1 MNHEY and CDR2 SMNVEV (reference sequence). Unmatched junction bases numbered 9, after V lost 6 bases and J lost 4 bases. CDR3 length: 16 residues.

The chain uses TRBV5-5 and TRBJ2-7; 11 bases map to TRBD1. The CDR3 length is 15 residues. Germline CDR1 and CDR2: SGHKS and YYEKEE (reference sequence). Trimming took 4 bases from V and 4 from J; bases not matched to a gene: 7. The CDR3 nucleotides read TGTGCCAGCAGCAACGGACAGGGGGCTTCTTACGAGCAGTACTTC. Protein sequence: CASSNGQGASYEQYF.

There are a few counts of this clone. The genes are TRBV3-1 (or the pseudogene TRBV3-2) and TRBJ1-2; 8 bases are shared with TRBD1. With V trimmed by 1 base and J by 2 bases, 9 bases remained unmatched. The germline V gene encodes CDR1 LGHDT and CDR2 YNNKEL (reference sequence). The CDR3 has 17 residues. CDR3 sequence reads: CASSQGARGPVNYGYTF. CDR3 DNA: TGTGCCAGCAGCCAAGGGGCCAGGGGGCCAGTGAACTATGGCTACACCTTC.

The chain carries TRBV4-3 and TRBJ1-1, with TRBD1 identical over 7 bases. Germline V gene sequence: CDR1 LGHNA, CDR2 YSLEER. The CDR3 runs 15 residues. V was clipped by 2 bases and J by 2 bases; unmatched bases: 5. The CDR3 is CASSQLGTANTEAFF. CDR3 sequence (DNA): TGCGCCAGCAGCCAACTCGGGACAGCCAACACTGAAGCTTTCTTT.

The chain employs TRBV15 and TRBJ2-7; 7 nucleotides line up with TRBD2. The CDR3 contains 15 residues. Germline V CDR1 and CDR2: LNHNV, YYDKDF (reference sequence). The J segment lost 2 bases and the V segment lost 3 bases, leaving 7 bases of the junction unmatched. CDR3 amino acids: CATSRVWEGPYEQYF. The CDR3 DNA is TGTGCCACCAGCAGGGTCTGGGAGGGGCCCTACGAGCAGTACTTC.

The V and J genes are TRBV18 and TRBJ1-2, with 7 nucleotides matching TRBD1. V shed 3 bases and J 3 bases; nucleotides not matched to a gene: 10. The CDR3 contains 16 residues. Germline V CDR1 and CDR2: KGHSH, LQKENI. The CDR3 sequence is CASSPVQGEADYGYTF. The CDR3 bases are TGTGCCAGCTCACCGGTCCAGGGGGAAGCGGACTATGGCTACACCTTC.

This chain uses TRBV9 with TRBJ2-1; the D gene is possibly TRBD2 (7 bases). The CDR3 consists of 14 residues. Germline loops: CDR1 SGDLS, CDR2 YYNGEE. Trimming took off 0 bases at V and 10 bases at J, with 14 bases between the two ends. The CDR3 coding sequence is TGTGCCAGCAGCGTAGGTGGGGGGGCTGGGGAGCAGTTCTTC. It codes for CASSVGGGAGEQFF.

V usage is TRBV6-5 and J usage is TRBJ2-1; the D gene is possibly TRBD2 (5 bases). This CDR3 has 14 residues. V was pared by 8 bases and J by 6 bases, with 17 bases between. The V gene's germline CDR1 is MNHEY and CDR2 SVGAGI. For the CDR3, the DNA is TGTGCCAGCTCGCTGGTCCCGGGGTCCAATGAGCAGTTCTTC. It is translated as CASSLVPGSNEQFF.

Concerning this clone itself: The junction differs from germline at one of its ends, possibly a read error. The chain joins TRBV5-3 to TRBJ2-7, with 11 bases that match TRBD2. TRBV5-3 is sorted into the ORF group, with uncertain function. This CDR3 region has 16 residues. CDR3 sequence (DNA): TGTGCCAGAAGCTTATTCCTACCGAGACTAGCGGGGTGCTGGGACTTC. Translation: CARSLFLPRLAGCWDF.

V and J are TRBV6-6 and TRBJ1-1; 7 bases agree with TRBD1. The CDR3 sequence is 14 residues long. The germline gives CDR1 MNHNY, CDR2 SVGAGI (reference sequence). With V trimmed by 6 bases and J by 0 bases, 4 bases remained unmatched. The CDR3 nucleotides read TGTGCCAGCAGGGCAGGGGGAATGAACACTGAAGCTTTCTTT. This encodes CASRAGGMNTEAFF.